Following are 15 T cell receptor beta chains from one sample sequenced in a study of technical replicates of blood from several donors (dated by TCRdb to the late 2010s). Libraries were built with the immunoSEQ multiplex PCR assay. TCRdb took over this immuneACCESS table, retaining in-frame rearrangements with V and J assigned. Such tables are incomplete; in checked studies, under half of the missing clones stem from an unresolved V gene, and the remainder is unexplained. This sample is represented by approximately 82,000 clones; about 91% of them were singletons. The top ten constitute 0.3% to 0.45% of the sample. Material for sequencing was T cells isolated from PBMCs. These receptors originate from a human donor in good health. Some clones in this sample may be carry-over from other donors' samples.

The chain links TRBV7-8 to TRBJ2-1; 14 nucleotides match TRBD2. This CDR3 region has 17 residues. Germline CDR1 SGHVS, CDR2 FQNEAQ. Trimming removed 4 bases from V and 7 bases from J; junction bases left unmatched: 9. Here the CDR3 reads CASSSGLAGVVTNEQFF. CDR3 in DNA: TGTGCCAGCAGCTCGGGACTAGCGGGAGTGGTGACAAATGAGCAGTTCTTC.

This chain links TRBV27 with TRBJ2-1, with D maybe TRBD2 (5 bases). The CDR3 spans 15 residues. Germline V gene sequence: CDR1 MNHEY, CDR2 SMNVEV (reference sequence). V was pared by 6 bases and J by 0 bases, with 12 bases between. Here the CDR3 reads CASSQDLSSYNEQFF. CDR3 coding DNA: TGTGCCAGCAGCCAGGACTTGAGCTCCTACAATGAGCAGTTCTTC.

CDR3 residues: CASSLVGPEAFF. CDR3 DNA: TGTGCCAGCAGCTTAGTTGGCCCTGAAGCTTTCTTT. This chain joins TRBV11-2 and TRBJ1-1; D gene unclear. This CDR3 has 12 residues. The germline gives CDR1 SGHAT, CDR2 FQNNGV. Trimming stripped 1 base from V and 6 bases from J, with 6 bases between.

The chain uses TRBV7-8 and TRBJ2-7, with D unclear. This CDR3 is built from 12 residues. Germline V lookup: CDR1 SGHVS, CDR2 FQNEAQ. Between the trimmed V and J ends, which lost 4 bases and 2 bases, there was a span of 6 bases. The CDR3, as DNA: TGTGCCAGCAGCTCCCCTCCCTACGAGCAGTACTTC. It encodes CASSSPPYEQYF.

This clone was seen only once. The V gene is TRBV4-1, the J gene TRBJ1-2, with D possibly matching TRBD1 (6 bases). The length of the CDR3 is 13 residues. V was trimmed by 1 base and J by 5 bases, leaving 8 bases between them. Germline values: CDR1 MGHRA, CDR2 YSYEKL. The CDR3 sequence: CASSQGTAYGYTF. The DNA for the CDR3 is TGCGCCAGCAGCCAAGGGACAGCGTATGGCTACACCTTC.

The DNA of the CDR3 is TGTGCCAGCAGCCAGAACAGGGATGAGCAGTTCTTC. Its protein product is CASSQNRDEQFF. This chain links TRBV11-3 with TRBJ2-1; TRBD1 might be the D (6 bases). V shed 5 bases and J shed 8 bases, with 10 bases lying between them. CDR3 length equals 12 residues. Germline CDR1 and CDR2: SGHNT and YENEEA.

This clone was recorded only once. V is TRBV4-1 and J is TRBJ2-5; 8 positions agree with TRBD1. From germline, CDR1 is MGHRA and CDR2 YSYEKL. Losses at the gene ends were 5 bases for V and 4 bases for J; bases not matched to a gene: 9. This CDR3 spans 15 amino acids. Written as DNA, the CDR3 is TGCGCCAGCAGCTTCCTTTCAGGGGGCGGAGAGACCCAGTACTTC. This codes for CASSFLSGGGETQYF.

The CDR3 DNA follows: TGTGCCAGCTCACCCCAGGGACTAGCGGGAGGGCCAAGAAATGAGCAGTTCTTC. It is translated as CASSPQGLAGGPRNEQFF. The rearrangement uses TRBV18 and TRBJ2-1; 16 nucleotides align to TRBD2. V gave up 3 bases and J gave up 7 bases; unmatched junction bases: 9. Germline assignment: CDR1 KGHSH and CDR2 LQKENI. The CDR3 has 18 amino acids.

The CDR3 nucleotides read TGTGCCAGTAGTTACACCGGGACAGGGGGCAAAAAACTGTTTTTT. The encoded protein is CASSYTGTGGKKLFF. This sequence joins TRBV19 and TRBJ1-4, with 12 bases aligning to TRBD1. This CDR3 comprises 15 residues. The junction had 7 bases not matched to a gene; V was cut back by 5 bases and J by 9 bases. Per germline, CDR1 LNHDA and CDR2 SQIVND (reference sequence).

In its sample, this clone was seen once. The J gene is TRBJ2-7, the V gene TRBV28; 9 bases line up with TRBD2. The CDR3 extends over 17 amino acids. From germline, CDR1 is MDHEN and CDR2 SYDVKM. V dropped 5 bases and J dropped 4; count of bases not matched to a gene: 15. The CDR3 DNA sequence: TGTGCCAGCAGTCAACGACTAGCGGCAGTGGACCCGTACGAGCAGTACTTC. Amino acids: CASSQRLAAVDPYEQYF.

The CDR3 sequence is CASSRGEAVTEAFF. Written as DNA, the CDR3 is TGTGCCAGCTCACGTGGGGAGGCCGTCACTGAAGCTTTCTTT. V is TRBV18 and J is TRBJ1-1; D is unresolved. There are 14 residues in the CDR3. CDR1 and CDR2 (germline): KGHSH, LQKENI. V lost 4 bases and J lost 4, with 13 bases in between.

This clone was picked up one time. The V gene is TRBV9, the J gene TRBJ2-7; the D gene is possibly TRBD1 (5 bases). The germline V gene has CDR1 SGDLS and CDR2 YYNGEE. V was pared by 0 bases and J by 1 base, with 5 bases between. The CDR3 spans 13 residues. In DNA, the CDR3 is TGTGCCAGCAGCGTAGGACAGTCCTACGAGCAGTACTTC. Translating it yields CASSVGQSYEQYF.

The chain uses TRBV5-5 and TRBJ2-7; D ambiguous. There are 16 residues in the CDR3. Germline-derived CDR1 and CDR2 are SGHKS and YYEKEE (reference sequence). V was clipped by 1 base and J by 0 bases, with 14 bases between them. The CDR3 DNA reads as TGTGCCAGCAGCTTGCCAACGCCCTTGAGCTCCTACGAGCAGTACTTC. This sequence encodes CASSLPTPLSSYEQYF.

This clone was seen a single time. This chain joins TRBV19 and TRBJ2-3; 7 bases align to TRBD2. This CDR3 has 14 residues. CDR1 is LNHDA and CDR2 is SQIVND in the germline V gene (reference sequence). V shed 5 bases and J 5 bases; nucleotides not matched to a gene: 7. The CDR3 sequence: CASSWRRELDTQYF. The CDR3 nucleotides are TGTGCCAGTAGTTGGCGGCGGGAGCTAGATACGCAGTATTTT.

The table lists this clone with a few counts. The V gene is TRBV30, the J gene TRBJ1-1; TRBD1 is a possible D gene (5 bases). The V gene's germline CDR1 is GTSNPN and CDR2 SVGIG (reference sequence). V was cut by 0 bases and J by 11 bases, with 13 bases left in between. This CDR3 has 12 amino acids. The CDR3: CAWSVQTGEAFF. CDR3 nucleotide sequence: TGTGCCTGGAGTGTCCAAACAGGTGAGGCTTTCTTT.